The 30 T cell receptor beta chains in this list originate from one sample, sequenced in a study of blood T cell repertoires in COVID-19. Some clones are missing from TCRdb's copy, which holds only in-frame ones; the method was immunoSEQ multiplex PCR. The data contain some 260,000 clones, around 90% of them seen just once; the ten biggest clones take up 0.99%. Material for sequencing was peripheral blood. The receptors were sampled from a woman aged 40 to 50 who had recovered from COVID-19.

This chain connects TRBV6-2 or TRBV6-3 to TRBJ2-1; TRBD2 matches 13 bases. Germline CDR1 is MNHEY and CDR2 is SVGEGT. The trim removed 5 bases at V and 3 bases at J, leaving 13 bases unmatched. This CDR3 is built from 19 residues. The CDR3, as DNA: TGTGCCAGCAGTCACAGGACTAGCGGGAGAGGGAGAGGCTACAATGAGCAGTTCTTC. It codes for CASSHRTSGRGRGYNEQFF.

The chain is built from TRBV7-3 and TRBJ2-1; D gene ambiguous. The germline V gene encodes CDR1 SGHTA and CDR2 FQGTGA. Trimming took 5 bases from V and 8 from J, leaving 7 bases between them. The CDR3 totals 11 residues. Here the CDR3 reads CASSPRYEQFF. The CDR3 nucleotides read TGTGCCAGCAGCCCCCGGTATGAGCAGTTCTTC.

CDR3 in amino acids: CASSLLASGPRGEQFF. DNA of the CDR3: TGTGCCAGCAGCTTATTGGCTAGCGGACCTAGGGGTGAGCAGTTCTTC. The gene calls are TRBV11-1 and TRBJ2-1; 7 bases map to TRBD2. Germline CDR1 is SGHAT and CDR2 is FQDESV (reference sequence). The CDR3 extends over 16 amino acids. Trimming cost V 2 bases and J 9 bases; bases outside gene matches: 13.

The CDR3 here is CSVDPNTDTQYF. Here the CDR3 DNA reads TGCAGCGTTGACCCAAACACAGATACGCAGTATTTT. This chain connects TRBV29-1 to TRBJ2-3; no definite D call. Germline V CDR1 and CDR2: SQVTM, ANQGSEA. This CDR3 comprises 12 residues. V lost 3 bases, J lost 2 bases, and 6 bases lay in between.

V gene TRBV24-1 combines with J gene TRBJ1-2, with 8 bases fitting TRBD1. The CDR3 is 14 residues long. Unmatched junction bases numbered 12, after V lost 9 bases and J lost 7 bases. In germline, CDR1 is KGHDR, CDR2 SFDVKD. In DNA form, the CDR3 reads TGTGCCACCCGAGGGAACCAGGACAGGGCTGGCTACACCTTC. This encodes CATRGNQDRAGYTF.

This clone was seen just once. The sample has other DNA sequences that encode this CDR3 too. V usage is TRBV30 and J usage is TRBJ1-3; D is unclear. The CDR3 spans 13 residues. Trimming removed 4 bases at V and 3 bases at J, with 10 bases between. The germline V gene has CDR1 GTSNPN and CDR2 SVGIG (reference sequence). CDR3 protein: CAWTSPGGNTIYF. CDR3 nucleotides: TGTGCCTGGACTTCCCCGGGTGGAAACACCATATATTTT.

The chain is built from TRBV9 and TRBJ2-1, with 8 bases fitting TRBD1. From germline, CDR1 is SGDLS and CDR2 YYNGEE. CDR3 length: 16 amino acids. The trim removed 3 bases at V and 1 base at J, leaving 6 bases unmatched. CDR3 bases: TGTGCCAGCAGCGGAGCGGACAGGGTGTCCTACAATGAGCAGTTCTTC. The encoded protein is CASSGADRVSYNEQFF.

This clone was detected a few times. V is TRBV6-6 and J is TRBJ1-1; no reliable D call. This CDR3 has 12 residues. V was clipped by 7 bases and J by 5 bases, with 11 bases between them. CDR1 MNHNY and CDR2 SVGAGI come from the germline V gene (reference sequence). CDR3 residues: CASTSAGTEAFF. The CDR3 region has the DNA TGTGCCAGCACCTCGGCGGGGACTGAAGCTTTCTTT.

The chain is built from TRBV6-2 or TRBV6-3 and TRBJ2-1, with D perhaps matching TRBD1 (6 bases). Between the trimmed V and J ends, which lost 4 bases and 0 bases, there was a span of 10 bases. This CDR3 has 15 residues. Per germline, CDR1 MNHEY and CDR2 SVGEGT. CDR3 bases: TGTGCCAGCAGTTGGTGGGGGCCCTCCTACAATGAGCAGTTCTTC. Translating gives CASSWWGPSYNEQFF.

J is TRBJ1-6 and V is TRBV23-1; a possible D gene is TRBD1 (5 bases). TRBV23-1 is designated an ORF whose function remains uncertain. Trimming stripped 1 base from V and 10 bases from J, with 5 bases between. This CDR3 spans 12 amino acids. The CDR3 DNA is TGCGCCAGCAGTCAATGGGGCTCACCCCTCCACTTT. This translates into CASSQWGSPLHF.

V and J are TRBV6-6 and TRBJ2-1; TRBD1 is a possible D gene (6 bases). V dropped 8 bases and J dropped 10 bases, with 12 bases sitting between them. Germline CDR1 reads MNHNY; CDR2 reads SVGAGI (reference sequence). The CDR3 is made up of 11 amino acids. CDR3 region: CASWGRGEQFF. Here the CDR3 DNA reads TGTGCCAGCTGGGGTAGGGGGGAGCAGTTCTTC.

The rearrangement links TRBV18 to TRBJ2-5; D unresolved. This CDR3 is 13 amino acids long. The germline gives CDR1 KGHSH, CDR2 LQKENI. The germline V and J ends were trimmed by 2 bases and 1 base, with 5 bases remaining between them. The CDR3 protein is CASSPFLQETQYF. The CDR3 nucleotides are TGTGCCAGCTCACCATTCCTCCAAGAGACCCAGTACTTC.

This clone came up a few times. V usage is TRBV10-3 and J usage is TRBJ1-2, with TRBD1 matching 9 bases. V shed 4 bases and J 4 bases; nucleotides not matched to a gene: 4. CDR3 size: 14 residues. Germline values: CDR1 ENHRY, CDR2 SYGVKD. This CDR3 reads CAISAGQGPYGYTF. CDR3 sequence (DNA): TGTGCCATCAGTGCGGGACAGGGCCCCTATGGCTACACCTTC.

The chain links TRBV5-1 to TRBJ1-1, with 7 bases fitting TRBD1. J was trimmed by 3 bases and V by 3 bases; bases with no gene match: 8. The CDR3 has 15 amino acids. Germline V gene lookup returns CDR1 SGHRS and CDR2 YFSETQ. CDR3 in amino acids: CASSSRQGADTEAFF. CDR3 DNA: TGCGCCAGCAGCTCCAGACAGGGAGCTGACACTGAAGCTTTCTTT.

This chain links TRBV5-6 with TRBJ1-2, with D uncertain. The CDR3 is 12 amino acids. Germline CDR1 SGHDT, CDR2 YYEEEE. V was trimmed by 7 bases and J by 5 bases, leaving 12 bases between them. The CDR3 protein is CASSAGGYGYTF. In nucleotides, the CDR3 is TGTGCCAGCTCGGCGGGAGGTTATGGCTACACCTTC. Full variable domain (outside the CDR3, taken from reference TRBV5-6 and TRBJ1-2): DAGVTQSPTHLIKTRGQQVTLRCSPKSGHDTVSWYQQALGQGPQFIFQYYEEEERQRGNFPDRFSGHQFPNYSSELNVNALLLGDSALYLCASSAGGYGYTFGSGTRLTVV.

The chain couples TRBV24-1 to TRBJ2-3, with D perhaps TRBD2 (5 bases). With 0 bases removed from V and 5 bases from J, the gap between germline ends came to 17 bases. The CDR3 is made up of 17 amino acids. The germline V gene encodes CDR1 KGHDR and CDR2 SFDVKD. CDR3 nucleotides: TGTGCCACCAGTGATTTGGGTCCGGAGGCACGGGGAGATACGCAGTATTTT. Translation gives CATSDLGPEARGDTQYF.

This clone was observed a single time. The chain joins TRBV6-5 to TRBJ2-1; TRBD1 might be the D (6 bases). CDR1 MNHEY and CDR2 SVGAGI come from the germline V gene. Trimming pared 10 bases from V and 0 bases from J, leaving 13 bases between. The CDR3 is 14 amino acids. The CDR3 spells CATVRGSSYNEQFF. The CDR3 nucleotides read TGTGCCACCGTAAGGGGGAGCTCCTACAATGAGCAGTTCTTC.

The rearrangement uses TRBV13 and TRBJ1-4; D gene ambiguous. Germline V gene sequence: CDR1 PRHDT, CDR2 FYEKMQ (reference sequence). The CDR3 spans 14 residues. V dropped 5 bases and J dropped 0 bases, with 7 bases sitting between them. CDR3 DNA: TGTGCCAGCAGCACAACAACAACTAATGAAAAACTGTTTTTT. The encoded protein is CASSTTTTNEKLFF. Complete variable domain (other parts from reference TRBV13 and TRBJ1-4): AAGVIQSPRHLIKEKRETATLKCYPIPRHDTVYWYQQGPGQDPQFLISFYEKMQSDKGSIPDRFSAQQFSDYHSELNMSSLELGDSALYFCASSTTTTNEKLFFGSGTQLSVL.

V and J are TRBV7-2 and TRBJ1-2, with TRBD1 matching 7 bases. The CDR3 extends over 14 amino acids. The ends lost 7 bases at V and 5 bases at J; junction bases unmatched: 10. Germline CDR1 is SGHTA and CDR2 is FQGNSA. CDR3 sequence reads: CASTRSGGRYGYTF. CDR3 in DNA: TGTGCCAGCACCCGATCAGGGGGTCGTTATGGCTACACCTTC.

This chain uses TRBV5-8 with TRBJ1-4; 8 positions match TRBD1. Germline V gives CDR1 SGHTS, CDR2 YDEGEE. This CDR3 is 16 amino acids long. V lost 4 bases to trimming and J lost 5 bases; unmatched junction nucleotides: 10. CDR3 residues: CASSPGQVSLNEKLFF. CDR3 DNA sequence: TGTGCCAGCAGCCCGGGACAGGTCTCCCTAAATGAAAAACTGTTTTTT.

This chain joins TRBV3-1 (or the pseudogene TRBV3-2) and TRBJ2-5; 9 nucleotides line up with TRBD2. Germline V gene sequence: CDR1 LGHDT, CDR2 YNNKEL (reference sequence). There are 14 residues in the CDR3. After removal of 4 bases from V and 9 bases from J, the junction contained 9 bases not matched to a gene. In DNA form, the CDR3 reads TGTGCCAGCAGCCCGGGACTAGCCCCCGTGGCCCAGTACTTC. It translates to CASSPGLAPVAQYF.

V usage is TRBV18 and J usage is TRBJ1-1, with D perhaps TRBD1 (6 bases). The length of the CDR3 is 12 residues. The germline gives CDR1 KGHSH, CDR2 LQKENI. V gave up 8 bases and J gave up 0 bases, with 7 bases separating them. This CDR3 is CASTGLNTEAFF. Written as DNA, the CDR3 is TGTGCCAGCACAGGGCTGAACACTGAAGCTTTCTTT. Together with reference TRBV18 and TRBJ1-1, the CDR3 gives the full variable domain: NAGVMQNPRHLVRRRGQEARLRCSPMKGHSHVYWYRQLPEEGLKFMVYLQKENIIDESGMPKERFSAEFPKEGPSILRIQQVVRGDSAAYFCASTGLNTEAFFGQGTRLTVV.

Comments on this clone: Other DNA sequences in the sample encode the same CDR3. The gene calls are TRBV5-1 and TRBJ2-5; TRBD2 aligns across 15 bases. V trimming: 4 bases; J trimming: 2 bases; junction bases outside the gene matches: 3. The CDR3 is 16 residues long. Germline V lookup: CDR1 SGHRS, CDR2 YFSETQ. CDR3 bases: TGCGCCAGCAGCCCAGGACTAGCGGGGGGGCAAGAGACCCAGTACTTC. Translated: CASSPGLAGGQETQYF. Full variable domain (outside the CDR3, taken from reference TRBV5-1 and TRBJ2-5): KAGVTQTPRYLIKTRGQQVTLSCSPISGHRSVSWYQQTPGQGLQFLFEYFSETQRNKGNFPGRFSGRQFSNSRSEMNVSTLELGDSALYLCASSPGLAGGQETQYFGPGTRLLVL.

CDR3 bases: TGCAGCGTTGAAAGGGGGCAGCAAGAGACCCAGTACTTC. Residues: CSVERGQQETQYF. The rearrangement uses TRBV29-1 and TRBJ2-5; 7 nucleotides line up with TRBD1. After removal of 2 bases from V and 2 bases from J, the junction contained 2 bases not matched to a gene. This CDR3 spans 13 amino acids. CDR1 is SQVTM, CDR2 ANQGSEA, per germline.

The chain is built from TRBV3-1 (or the pseudogene TRBV3-2) and TRBJ2-7; D unresolved. Looked up from germline, CDR1 is LGHDT and CDR2 is YNNKEL (reference sequence). With 1 base removed from V and 7 bases from J, the gap between germline ends came to 11 bases. The CDR3 spans 13 residues. CDR3 nucleotide sequence: TGTGCCAGCAGCCAAGGGCTGGCCTTGGAGCAGTACTTC. It translates to CASSQGLALEQYF.

V and J are TRBV15 and TRBJ1-6; 11 bases match TRBD1. The CDR3 loop spans 17 amino acids. Germline V gene sequence: CDR1 LNHNV, CDR2 YYDKDF (reference sequence). V shed 5 bases and J 7 bases; nucleotides not matched to a gene: 10. In DNA, the CDR3 is TGTGCCACCAGCCCTCGCCCGGGACAGGGGGTAAATTCACCCCTCCACTTT. It codes for CATSPRPGQGVNSPLHF.

This sequence joins TRBV20-1 and TRBJ2-7; D is perhaps TRBD1 (6 bases). The CDR3 extends over 11 amino acids. Trimming shortened V by 1 base and J by 7 bases, and 8 bases separated the two germline ends. Germline CDR1 and CDR2: DFQATT and SNEGSKA (reference sequence). The CDR3 loop is CSARGTGEQYF. The CDR3 DNA reads as TGCAGTGCTAGAGGTACAGGGGAGCAGTACTTC.

The chain is built from TRBV4-1 and TRBJ2-7; 9 bases are shared with TRBD1. The CDR3 totals 13 residues. V gave up 10 bases and J gave up 3 bases; unmatched junction bases: 7. Germline V CDR1 and CDR2: MGHRA, YSYEKL. The CDR3 loop reads CATPPGQGYEQYV. The CDR3 nucleotides are TGCGCCACCCCACCGGGACAGGGCTACGAGCAGTACGTC.

J is TRBJ2-1 and V is TRBV2, with TRBD2 identical over 12 bases. CDR1 and CDR2 from the germline V gene are SNHLY and FYNNEI. V shed 5 bases, J shed 0 bases, and the junction held 14 bases outside the gene matches. The CDR3 sequence is 20 residues long. CDR3 region: CASSNPGTSGPSSSYNEQFF. The CDR3 DNA is TGTGCCAGCAGTAATCCCGGGACTAGCGGGCCTTCGAGCTCCTACAATGAGCAGTTCTTC.

This clone was detected only once. This chain joins TRBV21-1 and TRBJ2-7; the table gives TRBD2 as D, unverified against the DNA. TRBV21-1 is noted as a pseudogene. The length of the CDR3 is 19 residues. DNA for the CDR3: TGTGCCAGCAGCAGCCAGGGACTAGCGAAGGCCCACAGCTCCTACGAGCAGTACGTC. This gives the protein CASSSQGLAKAHSSYEQYV.